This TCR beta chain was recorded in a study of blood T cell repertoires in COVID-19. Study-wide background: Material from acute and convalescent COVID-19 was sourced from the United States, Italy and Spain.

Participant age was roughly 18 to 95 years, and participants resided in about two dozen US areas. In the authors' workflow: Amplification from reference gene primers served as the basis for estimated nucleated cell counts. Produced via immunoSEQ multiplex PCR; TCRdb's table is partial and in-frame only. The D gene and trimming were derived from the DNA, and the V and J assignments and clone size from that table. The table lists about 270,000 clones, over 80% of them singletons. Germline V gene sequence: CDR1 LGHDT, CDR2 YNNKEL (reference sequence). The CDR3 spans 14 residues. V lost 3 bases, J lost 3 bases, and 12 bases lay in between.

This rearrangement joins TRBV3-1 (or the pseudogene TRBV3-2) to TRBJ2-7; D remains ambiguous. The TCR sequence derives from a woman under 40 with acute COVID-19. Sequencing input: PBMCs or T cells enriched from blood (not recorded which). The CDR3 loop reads CASSQSQNDYEQYF. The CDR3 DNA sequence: TGTGCCAGCAGCCAGTCACAGAATGACTACGAGCAGTACTTC.